The rows below give T cell receptor beta chains drawn from one sample of a study of cytomegalovirus exposure and HLA in healthy donors. Sequenced by immunoSEQ multiplex PCR; TCRdb stores in-frame clones only, minus some. The sample shows 120,000 or so clones, 89% of them seen only once. Sequenced sample: PBMCs. These receptor sequences come from a woman under 30 in good health and CMV-seronegative. Each CDR3 is given with its conserved first and last residue. The order of the fields is clone size, D gene, V gene, J gene, CDR3 DNA, CDR3 protein. D genes are given only for firm matches. Not every row has a clone size; where given, it reads once, few, many or a size class.

clone size: NA
D gene: TRBD2
V gene: TRBV29-1
J gene: TRBJ2-1
CDR3 DNA: TGCAGCGTTGCTAGCGGGAGTCCCTACAATGAGCAGTTCTTC
CDR3 protein: CSVASGSPYNEQFF

clone size: NA
D gene: NA
V gene: TRBV29-1
J gene: TRBJ2-5
CDR3 DNA: TGCAGCGCCGCCCAGATAGACTCCCTCCTGAGTTGGACCCAGTACTTC
CDR3 protein: CSAAQIDSLLSWTQYF

clone size: NA
D gene: NA
V gene: TRBV7-8
J gene: TRBJ1-1
CDR3 DNA: TGTGCCAGCAGCTTGATAGAGAACACTGAAGCTTTCTTT
CDR3 protein: CASSLIENTEAFF

clone size: NA
D gene: NA
V gene: TRBV27
J gene: TRBJ1-6
CDR3 DNA: TGTGCCAGCTTACAGAGCTCCTATAATTCACCCCTCCACTTT
CDR3 protein: CASLQSSYNSPLHF

clone size: NA
D gene: NA
V gene: TRBV29-1
J gene: TRBJ1-2
CDR3 DNA: TGCAGCGTTGCTTGGACAGAGGGCTATGGCTACACCTTC
CDR3 protein: CSVAWTEGYGYTF

clone size: NA
D gene: TRBD2
V gene: TRBV30
J gene: TRBJ2-2
CDR3 DNA: TGTGCCTGGAGTCTAGCGGGAGTGAACACCGGGGAGCTGTTTTTT
CDR3 protein: CAWSLAGVNTGELFF

clone size: NA
D gene: TRBD1
V gene: TRBV5-8
J gene: TRBJ1-2
CDR3 DNA: TGTGCCAGCAGCTCTGGACAGGGTCCGTATGGCTACACCTTC
CDR3 protein: CASSSGQGPYGYTF

clone size: NA
D gene: TRBD1
V gene: TRBV19
J gene: TRBJ1-1
CDR3 DNA: TGTGCCAGCCGGGTGACAGGGGCCGTTAACACTGAAGCTTTCTTT
CDR3 protein: CASRVTGAVNTEAFF

clone size: NA
D gene: NA
V gene: TRBV7-2
J gene: TRBJ1-1
CDR3 DNA: TGTGCCAGCAGCTTAGGAACAGGAGAAGCTTTCTTT
CDR3 protein: CASSLGTGEAFF

clone size: NA
D gene: NA
V gene: TRBV6-1
J gene: TRBJ1-2
CDR3 DNA: TGTGCCAGCAGTGAATGGGTAGGGGGAAGGAATGGCTACACCTTC
CDR3 protein: CASSEWVGGRNGYTF

clone size: NA
D gene: NA
V gene: TRBV5-1
J gene: TRBJ2-2
CDR3 DNA: TGCGCCAGCAGCCCACGACTAGTACGGGGCACCGGGGAGCTGTTTTTT
CDR3 protein: CASSPRLVRGTGELFF

clone size: NA
D gene: NA
V gene: TRBV6-8
J gene: TRBJ1-4
CDR3 DNA: TGTGCCAGCAGGCCCCAGAGGGGGGGTGAAAAACTGTTTTTT
CDR3 protein: CASRPQRGGEKLFF

clone size: NA
D gene: NA
V gene: TRBV28
J gene: TRBJ1-2
CDR3 DNA: TGTGCCAGCAGTTTATCTCCCATAAGTGGCGGCTACACCTTC
CDR3 protein: CASSLSPISGGYTF

clone size: NA
D gene: NA
V gene: TRBV28
J gene: TRBJ2-1
CDR3 DNA: TGTGCCAGCAGTTTTGACTATCGGGGTGAGCAGTTCTTC
CDR3 protein: CASSFDYRGEQFF

clone size: NA
D gene: NA
V gene: TRBV27
J gene: TRBJ1-1
CDR3 DNA: TGTGCCAGCAGTTTAGGGCTGCCGGAGGCTGAAGCTTTCTTT
CDR3 protein: CASSLGLPEAEAFF

clone size: NA
D gene: NA
V gene: TRBV6-1
J gene: TRBJ2-1
CDR3 DNA: TGTGCCAGCAGTGGAATCGGGACTCCCTCGTACAATGAGCAGTTCTTC
CDR3 protein: CASSGIGTPSYNEQFF

clone size: NA
D gene: NA
V gene: TRBV28
J gene: TRBJ1-1
CDR3 DNA: TGTGCCAGCAGCCCCACAGTTATGAACACTGAAGCTTTCTTT
CDR3 protein: CASSPTVMNTEAFF

clone size: NA
D gene: TRBD1
V gene: TRBV28
J gene: TRBJ1-2
CDR3 DNA: TGTGCCAGCAGTTCACCCCCGGGGAACAGGGGGCACTATGGCTACACCTTC
CDR3 protein: CASSSPPGNRGHYGYTF

clone size: few
D gene: NA
V gene: TRBV15
J gene: TRBJ2-5
CDR3 DNA: TGTGCCACCAGACAAAAACTAGTGGAAGAGACCCAGTACTTC
CDR3 protein: CATRQKLVEETQYF

clone size: NA
D gene: NA
V gene: TRBV14
J gene: TRBJ1-1
CDR3 DNA: TGTGCCAGCAGCCAAGAGTTATTTAGCACTGAAGCTTTCTTT
CDR3 protein: CASSQELFSTEAFF

clone size: few
D gene: NA
V gene: TRBV14
J gene: TRBJ2-6
CDR3 DNA: TGTGCCAGCAGCCGACAGGGGGCCAACGTCCTGACTTTC
CDR3 protein: CASSRQGANVLTF

clone size: NA
D gene: NA
V gene: TRBV5-1
J gene: TRBJ2-2
CDR3 DNA: TGCGCCAGCAGCCCCTTCGTGACAGGGAACACCGGGGAGCTGTTTTTT
CDR3 protein: CASSPFVTGNTGELFF

clone size: NA
D gene: NA
V gene: TRBV29-1
J gene: TRBJ1-2
CDR3 DNA: TGCAGCGTTGGTCGGGGCTATGGCTACACCTTC
CDR3 protein: CSVGRGYGYTF

clone size: NA
D gene: TRBD1
V gene: TRBV2
J gene: TRBJ2-7
CDR3 DNA: TGTGCCAGCAGTCCACAGGGGGCCGGCGAGCAGTACTTC
CDR3 protein: CASSPQGAGEQYF

clone size: NA
D gene: TRBD1
V gene: TRBV4-1
J gene: TRBJ1-3
CDR3 DNA: TGCGCCAGCAGCCTCAAGGACAGGGCTGGAAACACCATATATTTT
CDR3 protein: CASSLKDRAGNTIYF

clone size: NA
D gene: TRBD1
V gene: TRBV28
J gene: TRBJ1-5
CDR3 DNA: TGTGCCATCACTCCGGACAGGGGCGCCGTCAATCAGCCCCAGCATTTT
CDR3 protein: CAITPDRGAVNQPQHF

clone size: NA
D gene: NA
V gene: TRBV28
J gene: TRBJ1-2
CDR3 DNA: TGTGCCAGCAGTTTCCGTTTAGCCGGGAACTATGGCTACACCTTC
CDR3 protein: CASSFRLAGNYGYTF